The 18 T cell receptor beta chains below come from one sample, sequenced in a study of response to subunit inactivated influenza vaccine. TCRdb re-derived calls from the RT-PCR reads in MiXCR, one entry per CDR3 protein. This table has under 550,000 distinct CDR3 sequences, about 7.6% appearing once. This material consisted of PBMCs from blood, taken around 25 months after vaccination. The receptor set was obtained from a man between 45 and 75 years old who received an inactivated influenza vaccine.

In its sample, this clonotype was seen many times. The chain is built from TRBV29-1 and TRBJ2-1, with 13 bases that match TRBD2. There are 16 residues in the CDR3. CDR1 is SQVTM, CDR2 ANQGSEA, per germline. With V trimmed by 5 bases and J by 6 bases, 10 bases remained unmatched. Here the CDR3 DNA reads TGCAGCGTTCAACCCGGGACTAGCGGGATGGGCAATGAGCAGTTCTTC. Amino acids: CSVQPGTSGMGNEQFF.

This clonotype appeared a few times. V gene TRBV4-1 combines with J gene TRBJ2-1; TRBD1 matches 8 bases. The length of the CDR3 is 17 residues. Germline CDR1 is MGHRA and CDR2 is YSYEKL. Germline trimming cut 0 bases from V and 1 base from J; bases unmatched to any gene: 5. CDR3 sequence reads: CASSQDPGQASYNEQFF. The DNA of the CDR3 is TGCGCCAGCAGCCAAGATCCGGGACAGGCGTCCTACAATGAGCAGTTCTTC.

CDR3 DNA: TGTGCCAGCAGCTTGGTCGGACTAGCGGGGACGATCCTGAACACCGGGGAGCTGTTTTTT. Its translation is CASSLVGLAGTILNTGELFF. The chain carries TRBV3-1 and TRBJ2-2; 12 nucleotides match TRBD2. The CDR3 is 20 amino acids. V was pared by 5 bases and J by 1 base, with 14 bases of the junction left unmatched. Germline V gene data show CDR1 as LGHDT and CDR2 as YNNKEL (reference sequence).

This clonotype was detected a few times. The gene calls are TRBV3-1 and TRBJ2-1; 15 bases are a match to TRBD2. The CDR3 contains 18 residues. V gave up 3 bases and J gave up 7 bases; unmatched junction bases: 10. From germline, CDR1 is LGHDT and CDR2 YNNKEL (reference sequence). CDR3 region: CASSHPGTSGGSGNEQFF. CDR3 DNA: TGTGCCAGCAGCCACCCCGGGACTAGCGGGGGGTCGGGGAATGAGCAGTTCTTC.

This clonotype has just a few counts. The chain links TRBV5-1 to TRBJ2-1, with a tentative D call TRBD2 (6 bases). Germline values: CDR1 SGHRS, CDR2 YFSETQ. Trimming stripped 4 bases from V and 5 bases from J, with 19 bases between. This CDR3 region has 16 residues. The CDR3 region is CASSVVGLRGHNEQFF. The CDR3 DNA sequence: TGCGCCAGCAGCGTCGTTGGGTTGCGGGGACACAATGAGCAGTTCTTC.

Ten or more counts support this clonotype. The V gene is TRBV10-1, the J gene TRBJ1-1; 7 bases match TRBD1. The V segment lost 3 bases and the J segment 1 base; nucleotides outside the gene matches: 8. Germline V gene data show CDR1 as WNHNN and CDR2 as SYGVQD (reference sequence). The CDR3 runs to 16 residues. CDR3 sequence reads: CASSDSPGTENTEAFF. In DNA, the CDR3 is TGCGCCAGCAGTGATTCGCCCGGGACAGAGAACACTGAAGCTTTCTTT.

This clonotype occurred many times. The chain carries TRBV6-1 and TRBJ2-4, with TRBD2 matching 11 bases. CDR3 length: 16 residues. Germline CDR1 reads MNHNS; CDR2 reads SASEGT. The V gene end was trimmed by 5 bases and the J gene end by 2 bases; junction bases not matched to a gene: 5. CDR3 sequence (DNA): TGTGCCAGCAGTCTAACTAGCGGGGGTTCCAAAAACATTCAGTACTTC. This sequence encodes CASSLTSGGSKNIQYF.

The rearrangement links TRBV27 to TRBJ2-7; tentatively, D is TRBD1 or TRBD2 (5 bases each). With 1 base removed from V and 2 bases from J, the gap between germline ends came to 12 bases. CDR1 and CDR2 from the germline V gene are MNHEY and SMNVEV (reference sequence). The CDR3 consists of 15 residues. The CDR3 DNA sequence: TGTGCCAGCAGTTTATACAGCCGGGGCACCTACGAGCAGTACTTC. This codes for CASSLYSRGTYEQYF.

The chain uses TRBV5-1 and TRBJ2-1, with D possibly being TRBD2 (5 bases). Germline V gene lookup returns CDR1 SGHRS and CDR2 YFSETQ. The CDR3 is 14 amino acids. Trimming removed 0 bases from V and 12 bases from J, with 16 bases in between. The DNA for the CDR3 is TGCGCCAGCAGCTTGGGGGGAGATATGTACGTGCAGTTCTTC. It codes for CASSLGGDMYVQFF.

The V call is TRBV6-2 or TRBV6-3, the J call TRBJ1-2; D is unclear. The V end was cut by 10 bases, the J end by 3 bases, with 18 bases between. Germline V CDR1 and CDR2: MNHEY, SVGEGT. The CDR3 is 14 residues long. The CDR3, as DNA: TGTGCCACGATCCCGGAGGGCGCGTACTATGGCTACACCTTC. This translates into CATIPEGAYYGYTF.

There are a few counts of this clonotype. The chain uses TRBV6-1 and TRBJ1-6; perhaps TRBD1 as D (5 bases). V shed 6 bases and J shed 9 bases, with 18 bases lying between them. The length of the CDR3 is 15 residues. Germline V CDR1 and CDR2: MNHNS, SASEGT. The CDR3 nucleotides read TGTGCCAGCAGACCGGGACGGTTTCGGAGTTCACCCCTCCACTTT. Residues: CASRPGRFRSSPLHF.

The chain couples TRBV6-5 to TRBJ2-1; 7 nucleotides agree with TRBD2. With V trimmed by 1 base and J by 9 bases, 6 bases remained unmatched. CDR3 size: 14 residues. Germline assignment: CDR1 MNHEY and CDR2 SVGAGI. CDR3 DNA sequence: TGTGCCAGCAGTTACTTGGAATGGACTAGTGAGCAGTTCTTC. This codes for CASSYLEWTSEQFF.

The gene calls are TRBV5-4 and TRBJ2-5; D gene ambiguous. Per germline, CDR1 SGHNT and CDR2 YYREEE (reference sequence). The V end lost 1 base, the J end lost 5 bases, and 15 bases lay between the germline ends. CDR3 length: 15 amino acids. CDR3 sequence (DNA): TGTGCCAGCAGCTTGTCCCCCAGTTCCAAGGAGACCCAGTACTTC. This translates into CASSLSPSSKETQYF.

The rearrangement joins TRBV10-3 to TRBJ2-5; 12 positions agree with TRBD2. The CDR3 is made up of 15 amino acids. V shed 5 bases and J 3 bases; nucleotides not matched to a gene: 4. Germline CDR1 is ENHRY and CDR2 is SYGVKD. The CDR3 here is CAISTSGGTKETQYF. CDR3 DNA: TGTGCCATCAGTACTAGCGGGGGGACTAAAGAGACCCAGTACTTC.

V and J are TRBV6-5 and TRBJ2-3, with 8 bases matching TRBD1. Germline V gives CDR1 MNHEY, CDR2 SVGAGI. This CDR3 has 12 amino acids. V was pared by 2 bases and J by 12 bases, with 4 bases of the junction left unmatched. CDR3 coding DNA: TGTGCCAGCAGTTACGGGACAGGCCCCCAGTATTTT. Encoded protein: CASSYGTGPQYF.

This clonotype came up many times. The chain has TRBV7-9 and TRBJ1-2, with 7 bases fitting TRBD1. Germline CDR1 reads SEHNR; CDR2 reads FQNEAQ (reference sequence). The V segment lost 3 bases and the J segment 6 bases; nucleotides outside the gene matches: 4. This CDR3 is 13 amino acids long. CDR3: CASSFRDRNGYTF. Here the CDR3 DNA reads TGTGCCAGCAGCTTCCGGGACAGAAATGGCTACACCTTC.

This clonotype was counted ten times or more. The V and J genes are TRBV5-1 and TRBJ2-7; TRBD1 aligns across 8 bases. The J segment lost 4 bases and the V segment lost 1 base, leaving 7 bases of the junction unmatched. The CDR3 totals 15 residues. In germline, CDR1 is SGHRS, CDR2 YFSETQ. The chain's CDR3 is CASSLTGTGNYEQYF. CDR3 bases: TGCGCCAGCAGCTTGACCGGGACAGGCAATTACGAGCAGTACTTC.

V usage is TRBV4-2 and J usage is TRBJ2-5, with D maybe TRBD2 (6 bases). The CDR3 is 15 residues long. V gave up 4 bases and J gave up 5 bases, with 17 bases separating them. CDR1 is LGHNA, CDR2 YNFKEQ, per germline. CDR3 sequence: CASSPTILAGETQYF. The CDR3 DNA follows: TGTGCCAGCAGCCCTACGATACTAGCTGGCGAGACCCAGTACTTC.